The source of this T cell receptor beta chain is a study of a mutant IDH1 vaccine in newly diagnosed glioma. Germline CDR1 is SEHNR and CDR2 is FQNEAQ (reference sequence). This CDR3 region has 14 residues. Trimming stripped 4 bases from V and 1 base from J, with 11 bases between. Time point meaning: week 35, safety follow-up. Doses of 300 ug of mutant IDH1 20-mer peptide were given with topical imiquimod. This table comes from immunoSEQ multiplex PCR, and its TCRdb copy is limited to in-frame clones, with some not included. The table lists 60,000 to 65,000 clones, around four fifths of them singletons. Concerning this clone itself: Its matching antigen is unknown.

The gene calls are TRBV7-9 and TRBJ2-7; D possibly corresponds to TRBD1 (5 bases). The clonotype originates from a man aged 25-40 years with glioma. The starting material was PBMCs, obtained from a glioma patient whose treatment included an IDH1 peptide vaccine. CDR3 in amino acids: CASSWTPRSYEQYF. The CDR3 region has the DNA TGTGCCAGCAGCTGGACACCCAGATCCTACGAGCAGTACTTC.